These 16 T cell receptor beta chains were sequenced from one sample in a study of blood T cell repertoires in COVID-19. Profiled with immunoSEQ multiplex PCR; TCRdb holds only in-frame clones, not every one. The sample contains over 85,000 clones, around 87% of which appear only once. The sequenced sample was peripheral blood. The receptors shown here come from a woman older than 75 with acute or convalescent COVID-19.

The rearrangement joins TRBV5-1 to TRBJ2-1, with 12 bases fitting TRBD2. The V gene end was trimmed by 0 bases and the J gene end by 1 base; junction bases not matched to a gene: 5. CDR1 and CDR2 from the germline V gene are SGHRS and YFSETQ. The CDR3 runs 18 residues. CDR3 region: CASSLAPSGGASYNEQFF. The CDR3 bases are TGCGCCAGCAGCTTGGCCCCTAGCGGGGGGGCTTCCTACAATGAGCAGTTCTTC. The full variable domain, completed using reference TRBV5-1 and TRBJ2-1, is KAGVTQTPRYLIKTRGQQVTLSCSPISGHRSVSWYQQTPGQGLQFLFEYFSETQRNKGNFPGRFSGRQFSNSRSEMNVSTLELGDSALYLCASSLAPSGGASYNEQFFGPGTRLTVL.

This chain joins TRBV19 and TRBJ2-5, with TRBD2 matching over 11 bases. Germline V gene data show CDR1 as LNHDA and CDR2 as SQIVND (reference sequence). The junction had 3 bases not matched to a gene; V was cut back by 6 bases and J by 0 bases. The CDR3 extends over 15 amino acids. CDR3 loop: CASRPGLADQETQYF. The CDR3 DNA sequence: TGTGCCAGTAGACCGGGACTAGCGGACCAAGAGACCCAGTACTTC. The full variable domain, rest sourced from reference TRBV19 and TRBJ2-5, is DGGITQSPKYLFRKEGQNVTLSCEQNLNHDAMYWYRQDPGQGLRLIYYSQIVNDFQKGDIAEGYSVSREKKESFPLTVTSAQKNPTAFYLCASRPGLADQETQYFGPGTRLLVL.

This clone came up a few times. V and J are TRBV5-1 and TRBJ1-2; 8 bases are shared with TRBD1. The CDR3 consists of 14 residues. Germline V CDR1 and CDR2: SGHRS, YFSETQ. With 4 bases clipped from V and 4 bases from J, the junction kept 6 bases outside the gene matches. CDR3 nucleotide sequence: TGCGCCAGCAGCCCGGGACAGGACCCCTATGGCTACACCTTC. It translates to CASSPGQDPYGYTF. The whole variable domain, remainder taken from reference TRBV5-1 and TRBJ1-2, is KAGVTQTPRYLIKTRGQQVTLSCSPISGHRSVSWYQQTPGQGLQFLFEYFSETQRNKGNFPGRFSGRQFSNSRSEMNVSTLELGDSALYLCASSPGQDPYGYTFGSGTRLTVV.

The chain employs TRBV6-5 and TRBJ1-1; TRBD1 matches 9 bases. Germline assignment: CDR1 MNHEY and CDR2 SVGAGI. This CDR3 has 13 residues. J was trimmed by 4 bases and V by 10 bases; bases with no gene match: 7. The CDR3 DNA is TGTGCCACTAACAGGGGGCAGGGCACTGAAGCTTTCTTT. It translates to CATNRGQGTEAFF.

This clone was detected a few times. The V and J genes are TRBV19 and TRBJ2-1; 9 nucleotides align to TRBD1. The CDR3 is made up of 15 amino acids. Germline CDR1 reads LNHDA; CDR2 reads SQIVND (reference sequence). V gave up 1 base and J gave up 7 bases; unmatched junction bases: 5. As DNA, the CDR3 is TGTGCCAGTAGTATAGGAGGGACAGGGAGGAATGAGCAGTTCTTC. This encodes CASSIGGTGRNEQFF.

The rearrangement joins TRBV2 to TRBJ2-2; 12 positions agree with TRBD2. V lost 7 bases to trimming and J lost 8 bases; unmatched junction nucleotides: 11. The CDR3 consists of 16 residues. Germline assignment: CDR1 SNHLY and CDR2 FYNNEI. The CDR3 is CASKKTSGGRGGELFF. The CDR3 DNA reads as TGTGCCAGCAAGAAGACTAGCGGGGGTAGGGGAGGGGAGCTGTTTTTT.

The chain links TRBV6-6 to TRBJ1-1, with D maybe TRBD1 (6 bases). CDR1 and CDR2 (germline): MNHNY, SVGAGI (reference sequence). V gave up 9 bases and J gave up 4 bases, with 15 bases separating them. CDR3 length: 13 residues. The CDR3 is CASSGGAGTEAFF. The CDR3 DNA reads TGTGCCAGTTCGGGGGGCGCGGGCACTGAAGCTTTCTTT.

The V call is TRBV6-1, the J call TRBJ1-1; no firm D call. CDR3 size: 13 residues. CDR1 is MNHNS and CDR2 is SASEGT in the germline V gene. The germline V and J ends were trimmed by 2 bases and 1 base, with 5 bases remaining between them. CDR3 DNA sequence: TGTGCCAGCAGTGAAAACAGGAACACTGAAGCTTTCTTT. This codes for CASSENRNTEAFF.

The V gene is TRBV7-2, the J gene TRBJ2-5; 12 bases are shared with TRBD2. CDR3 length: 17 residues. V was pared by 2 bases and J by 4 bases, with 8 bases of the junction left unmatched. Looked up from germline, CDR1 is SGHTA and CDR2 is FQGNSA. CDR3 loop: CASSLIPSGRAGETQYF. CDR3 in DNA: TGTGCCAGCAGCTTAATTCCTAGCGGGAGGGCCGGAGAGACCCAGTACTTC. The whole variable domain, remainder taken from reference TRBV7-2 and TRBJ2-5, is GAGVSQSPSNKVTEKGKDVELRCDPISGHTALYWYRQSLGQGLEFLIYFQGNSAPDKSGLPSDRFSAERTGGSVSTLTIQRTQQEDSAVYLCASSLIPSGRAGETQYFGPGTRLLVL.

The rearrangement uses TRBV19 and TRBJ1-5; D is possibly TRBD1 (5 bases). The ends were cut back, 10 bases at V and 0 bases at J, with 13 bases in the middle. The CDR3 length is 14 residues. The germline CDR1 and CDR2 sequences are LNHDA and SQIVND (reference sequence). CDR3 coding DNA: TGTGCCACGACGACAGTCTATAGCAATCAGCCCCAGCATTTT. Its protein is CATTTVYSNQPQHF.

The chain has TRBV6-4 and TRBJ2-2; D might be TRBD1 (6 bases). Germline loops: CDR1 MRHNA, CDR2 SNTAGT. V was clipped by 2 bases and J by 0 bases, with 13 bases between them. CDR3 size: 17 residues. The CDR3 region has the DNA TGTGCCAGCAGTGACAGAGGACAGCTTGCGAACACCGGGGAGCTGTTTTTT. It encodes CASSDRGQLANTGELFF.

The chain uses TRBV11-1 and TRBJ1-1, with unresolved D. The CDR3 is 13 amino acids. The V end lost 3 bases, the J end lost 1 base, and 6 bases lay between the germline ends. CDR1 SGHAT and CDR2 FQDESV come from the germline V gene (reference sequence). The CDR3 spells CASSFRQNTEAFF. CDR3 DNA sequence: TGTGCCAGCAGCTTCAGACAGAACACTGAAGCTTTCTTT.

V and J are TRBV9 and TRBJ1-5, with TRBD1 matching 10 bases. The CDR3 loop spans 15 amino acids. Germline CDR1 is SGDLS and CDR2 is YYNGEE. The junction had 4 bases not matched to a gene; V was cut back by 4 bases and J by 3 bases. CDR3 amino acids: CASSPGQGTNQPQHF. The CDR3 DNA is TGTGCCAGCAGCCCGGGACAGGGGACCAATCAGCCCCAGCATTTT.

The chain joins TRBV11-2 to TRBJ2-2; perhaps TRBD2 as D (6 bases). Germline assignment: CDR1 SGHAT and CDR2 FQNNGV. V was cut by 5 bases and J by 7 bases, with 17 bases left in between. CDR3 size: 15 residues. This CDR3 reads CASSPTGATGGELFF. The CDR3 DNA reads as TGTGCCAGCAGCCCTACGGGAGCCACGGGCGGGGAGCTGTTTTTT.

The CDR3 DNA is TGCGCCAGCAGCCAAGACCCACATAACTATGGCTACACCTTC. Protein: CASSQDPHNYGYTF. J is TRBJ1-2 and V is TRBV4-1; D remains unclear. V was cut by 0 bases and J by 1 base, with 6 bases left in between. The germline CDR1 and CDR2 sequences are MGHRA and YSYEKL. The CDR3 runs 14 residues.

The CDR3 region is CASSHPRDRGYNEQFF. CDR3 DNA: TGTGCCAGCAGCCACCCCCGGGACAGGGGTTACAATGAGCAGTTCTTC. The chain has TRBV3-1 (or the pseudogene TRBV3-2) and TRBJ2-1; 10 bases line up with TRBD1. CDR3 length: 16 amino acids. Looked up from germline, CDR1 is LGHDT and CDR2 is YNNKEL (reference sequence). The V and J ends lost 3 bases and 4 bases, in that order; junction bases with no gene match: 6.